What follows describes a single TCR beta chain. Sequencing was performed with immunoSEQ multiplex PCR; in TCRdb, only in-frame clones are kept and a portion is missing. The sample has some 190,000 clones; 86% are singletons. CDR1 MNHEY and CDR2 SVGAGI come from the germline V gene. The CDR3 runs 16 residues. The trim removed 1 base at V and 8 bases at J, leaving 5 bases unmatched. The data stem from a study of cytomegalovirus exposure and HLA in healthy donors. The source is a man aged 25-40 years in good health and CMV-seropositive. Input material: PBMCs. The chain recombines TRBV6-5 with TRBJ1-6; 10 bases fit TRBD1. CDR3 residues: CASSYWSGTGDSPLHF. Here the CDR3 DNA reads TGTGCCAGCAGTTACTGGAGCGGGACAGGGGATTCACCCCTCCACTTT.